This TCR beta chain was recorded in a study of CD8 T cells in ankylosing spondylitis. Trimming shortened V by 0 bases and J by 9 bases, and 8 bases separated the two germline ends. The CDR3 extends over 12 amino acids. Germline CDR1 reads GTSNPN; CDR2 reads SVGIG (reference sequence). Each TCR beta library was made by quantitative 5'-RACE that incorporated molecular barcodes. Each CDR3 protein is one row after TCRdb ran MiXCR on the 5' RACE reads. The sample contains under 850,000 distinct CDR3 sequences, around 17% of which appear only once. About this clonotype: Its antigen is unidentified.

Study results and caveats: There was reportedly significant enrichment of clones that were disease-linked in matched ankylosing spondylitis synovial fluid. Made up of 7 to 9 highly homologous variants, a TCR beta motif appeared characteristic of ankylosing spondylitis blood. Disease-linked clones displayed a CD8+ phenotype and appeared relatively rarely in peripheral blood. Earlier reports found some motif variants in synovial fluid and blood in reactive arthritis.

The clonotype was recovered from a male donor with ankylosing spondylitis. The sequenced material came from blood, either unsorted or a sorted T cell fraction (not recorded which). This rearrangement joins TRBV30 to TRBJ2-2, with D unresolved. The CDR3 protein is CAWSVRLRELFF. The CDR3 DNA reads as TGTGCCTGGAGTGTAAGGCTCCGGGAGCTGTTTTTT.